This T cell receptor beta chain was sequenced for a study of blood T cell repertoires in COVID-19. Individuals drawn from 24 US areas were roughly 18 to 100 years old. Using immunoSEQ multiplex PCR, the repertoire was profiled, and TCRdb retains in-frame clones only, with some absent. The table shows some 270,000 clones, with over 80% occurring only once. Looked up from germline, CDR1 is PRHDT and CDR2 is FYEKMQ (reference sequence). The CDR3 totals 17 residues. V lost 3 bases and J lost 5; bases outside the gene matches: 12. Sequences were obtained from PBMCs or T cells enriched from blood (not recorded which). This sequence joins TRBV13 and TRBJ1-4, with 7 bases matching TRBD1. This receptor was identified in a middle-aged woman who had been exposed to COVID-19. CDR3 DNA: TGTGCCAGCAGCTTTCTAACAACAGGGGCGCAGAATGAAAAACTGTTTTTT. Residues: CASSFLTTGAQNEKLFF.